The rows below give T cell receptor beta chains drawn from one sample of a study of chemoradiotherapy in HPV16-positive cancers. Sequenced by immunoSEQ multiplex PCR; TCRdb stores in-frame clones only, minus some. The repertoire has 29,000 or so clones, around 90% of them found once; the top ten carry 22%. The sequencing used blood, collected from a patient who underwent chemoradiotherapy. The receptors were sampled from a human donor with HPV-associated anogenital cancer. Each CDR3 is given with its conserved first and last residue. The D gene is left open where the match is weak. Size values are once, few and many counts, or a class for expanded clones, and some rows have none.

j_gene: TRBJ2-7; d_gene: TRBD1; abundance: once; v_gene: TRBV20-1; CDR3nt: TGCAGTGCCTCAGGGGGCTACGAGCAGTACTTC; CDR3aa: CSASGGYEQYF
j_gene: TRBJ2-3; d_gene: TRBD2; abundance: -; v_gene: TRBV9; CDR3nt: TGTGCCAGCAGCGCCAGACTAGCAAAAGTGGATACGCAGTATTTT; CDR3aa: CASSARLAKVDTQYF
j_gene: TRBJ2-7; d_gene: TRBD2; abundance: -; v_gene: TRBV28; CDR3nt: TGTGCCAGCAGTTTCCCGGAGCGGGGGATGGAGCAGTACTTC; CDR3aa: CASSFPERGMEQYF
j_gene: TRBJ2-2; d_gene: -; abundance: -; v_gene: TRBV9; CDR3nt: TGTGCCAGCAGCCCAGAGGGCGGGGAGCTGTTTTTT; CDR3aa: CASSPEGGELFF
j_gene: TRBJ1-1; d_gene: -; abundance: -; v_gene: TRBV15; CDR3nt: TGTGCCACCAGCAGAGGGGTAGAATTTATTGAAGCTTTCTTT; CDR3aa: CATSRGVEFIEAFF
j_gene: TRBJ2-7; d_gene: -; abundance: -; v_gene: TRBV5-4; CDR3nt: TGTGCCAGCAGCCCCAGGGGTAGCGGAGAGCAGTACTTC; CDR3aa: CASSPRGSGEQYF
j_gene: TRBJ2-5; d_gene: TRBD1; abundance: -; v_gene: TRBV4-1; CDR3nt: TGCGCCAGCAGCGTACAACAGGGGATCGGAGAGACCCAGTACTTC; CDR3aa: CASSVQQGIGETQYF
j_gene: TRBJ1-3; d_gene: -; abundance: -; v_gene: TRBV28; CDR3nt: TGTGCCAGCAGTTCAACCCCGCTCGAAGACACCATATATTTT; CDR3aa: CASSSTPLEDTIYF
j_gene: TRBJ2-2; d_gene: -; abundance: -; v_gene: TRBV7-6; CDR3nt: TGTGCCAGCAGCCCAGGGAATACCGGGGAGCTGTTTTTT; CDR3aa: CASSPGNTGELFF
j_gene: TRBJ2-6; d_gene: TRBD1; abundance: -; v_gene: TRBV2; CDR3nt: TGTGCCAGCAGCGGACAGGGGAGACACGACGTCCTGACTTTC; CDR3aa: CASSGQGRHDVLTF
j_gene: TRBJ1-1; d_gene: -; abundance: few; v_gene: TRBV9; CDR3nt: TGTGCCAGCAGCCTGGTAAGCGGGGGTAACACTGAAGCTTTCTTT; CDR3aa: CASSLVSGGNTEAFF
j_gene: TRBJ2-7; d_gene: -; abundance: -; v_gene: TRBV30; CDR3nt: TGTGCCTGGAGTGTCGCTCGTATCCCACTGGGGCCTGAGCAGTACTTC; CDR3aa: CAWSVARIPLGPEQYF
j_gene: TRBJ2-2; d_gene: TRBD2; abundance: once; v_gene: TRBV18; CDR3nt: TGTGCCAGCTCACCTAATAGCGGGAACGGGGAGCTGTTTTTT; CDR3aa: CASSPNSGNGELFF
j_gene: TRBJ2-3; d_gene: TRBD2; abundance: -; v_gene: TRBV10-3; CDR3nt: TGTGCCATCAGGAAGCGGGGGGCCGAAGATACGCAGTATTTT; CDR3aa: CAIRKRGAEDTQYF
j_gene: TRBJ1-1; d_gene: -; abundance: -; v_gene: TRBV28; CDR3nt: TGTGCCAGCCGTTGGACCGGTAACACTGAAGCTTTCTTT; CDR3aa: CASRWTGNTEAFF